The next 7 T cell receptor beta chains were all read from a single sample in a study of neurological immune-mediated disorders (dated by TCRdb to the late 2010s). Preparation of the library involved 5' RACE. The sequencing machine was an Illumina HiSeq 2500. TCRdb trimmed the raw reads at Q25, called clones with MiXCR and kept productive beta chains. Rows with a matching CDR3 protein are joined into one entry that keeps the most common DNA and genes. The sample profile shows over 55,000 distinct CDR3 sequences; about 2.5% of them were found once. Around 3% of the sample goes to the ten largest clones. Source material: PBMCs. These receptors came from a man aged 50-59 years with multiple sclerosis.

There are many counts of this clonotype. The CDR3 DNA reads as TGTGCCAGCGGGCGAGAGTACCAAGAGACCCAGTACTTC. This sequence encodes CASGREYQETQYF. The V and J genes are TRBV6-5 and TRBJ2-5; no clear D. Deletions cut 8 bases from V and 0 bases from J, with 10 bases between. The CDR3 runs to 13 residues. Germline loops: CDR1 MNHEY, CDR2 SVGAGI.

V usage is TRBV3-1 and J usage is TRBJ1-6, with TRBD1 matching over 7 bases. V shed 3 bases, J shed 2 bases, and the junction held 4 bases outside the gene matches. The CDR3 extends over 16 amino acids. Germline V CDR1 and CDR2: LGHDT, YNNKEL (reference sequence). The CDR3 spells CASSHIGTAYNSPLHF. DNA of the CDR3: TGTGCCAGCAGCCACATCGGGACAGCCTATAATTCACCCCTCCACTTT.

This clonotype was seen ten or more times. V is TRBV7-7 and J is TRBJ2-2, with 7 bases that match TRBD2. Trimming removed 5 bases from V and 2 bases from J; junction bases left unmatched: 8. This CDR3 spans 16 amino acids. CDR1 is SSHAT, CDR2 FNYEAQ, per germline (reference sequence). CDR3 in DNA: TGTGCCAGCAGCCCAGCGGGACGAATAAACACCGGGGAGCTGTTTTTT. Amino acid sequence: CASSPAGRINTGELFF.

At least ten counts were recorded for this clonotype. The V and J genes are TRBV6-2 or TRBV6-3 and TRBJ2-7; TRBD2 matches 11 bases. Germline trimming cut 0 bases from V and 4 bases from J; bases unmatched to any gene: 2. Germline V CDR1 and CDR2: MNHEY, SVGEGT. The CDR3 runs 15 residues. The CDR3 is CASSYSRTSGYEQYF. For the CDR3, the DNA is TGTGCCAGCAGTTACTCCAGGACTAGCGGGTACGAGCAGTACTTC.

Many counts were recorded for this clonotype. CDR3 sequence reads: CASSKGTDQETQYF. CDR3 nucleotides: TGCGCCAGCAGCAAAGGGACAGACCAAGAGACCCAGTACTTC. V is TRBV5-1 and J is TRBJ2-5, with TRBD1 matching 7 bases. The CDR3 length is 14 residues. Germline CDR1 SGHRS, CDR2 YFSETQ. V trimming: 4 bases; J trimming: 0 bases; junction bases outside the gene matches: 3. The full variable domain, in which reference TRBV5-1 and TRBJ2-5 provide the parts outside the CDR3, is KAGVTQTPRYLIKTRGQQVTLSCSPISGHRSVSWYQQTPGQGLQFLFEYFSETQRNKGNFPGRFSGRQFSNSRSEMNVSTLELGDSALYLCASSKGTDQETQYFGPGTRLLVL.

This clonotype was counted ten times or more. The chain couples TRBV5-1 to TRBJ1-1, with TRBD1 matching 11 bases. Germline assignment: CDR1 SGHRS and CDR2 YFSETQ. CDR3 length: 14 residues. V trimming: 4 bases; J trimming: 4 bases; junction bases outside the gene matches: 3. The CDR3 sequence: CASSGQGAFTEAFF. The CDR3, as DNA: TGCGCCAGCAGCGGACAGGGGGCTTTCACTGAAGCTTTCTTT.

This clonotype has at least ten counts. The chain combines TRBV9 with TRBJ2-5; D is possibly TRBD2 (5 bases). CDR3 length: 15 residues. The V gene lost 0 bases and the J gene lost 5 bases, with 14 bases spanning the gap. Germline V gives CDR1 SGDLS, CDR2 YYNGEE. CDR3: CASSVGTSGWETQYF. CDR3 in DNA: TGTGCCAGCAGCGTAGGAACTAGTGGGTGGGAGACCCAGTACTTC.